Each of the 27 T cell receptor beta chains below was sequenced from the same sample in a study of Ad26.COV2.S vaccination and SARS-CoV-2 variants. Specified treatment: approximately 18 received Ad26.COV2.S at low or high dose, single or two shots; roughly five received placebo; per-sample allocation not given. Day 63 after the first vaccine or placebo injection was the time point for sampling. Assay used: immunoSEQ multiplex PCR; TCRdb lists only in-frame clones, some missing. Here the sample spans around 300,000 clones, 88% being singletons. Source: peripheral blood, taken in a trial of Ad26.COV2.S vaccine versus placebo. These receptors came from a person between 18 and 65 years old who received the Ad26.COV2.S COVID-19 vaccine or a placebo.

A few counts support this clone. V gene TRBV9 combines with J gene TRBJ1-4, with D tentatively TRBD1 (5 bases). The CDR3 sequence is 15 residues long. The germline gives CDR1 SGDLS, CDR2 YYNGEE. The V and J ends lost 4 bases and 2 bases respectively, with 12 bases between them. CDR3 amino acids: CASSKAGVTNEKLFF. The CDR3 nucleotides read TGTGCCAGCAGCAAAGCGGGGGTGACTAATGAAAAACTGTTTTTT.

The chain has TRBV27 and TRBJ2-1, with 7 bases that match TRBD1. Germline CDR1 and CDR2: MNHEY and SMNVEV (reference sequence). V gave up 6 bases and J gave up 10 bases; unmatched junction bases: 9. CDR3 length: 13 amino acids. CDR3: CASSQGQTREQFF. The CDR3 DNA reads TGTGCCAGCAGCCAGGGACAGACTCGGGAGCAGTTCTTC.

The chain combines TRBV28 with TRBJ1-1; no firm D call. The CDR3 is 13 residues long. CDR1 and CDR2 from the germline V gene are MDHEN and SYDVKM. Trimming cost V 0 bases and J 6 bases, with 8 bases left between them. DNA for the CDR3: TGTGCCAGCAGTTTATGGACCGTCGCTGAAGCTTTCTTT. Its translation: CASSLWTVAEAFF.

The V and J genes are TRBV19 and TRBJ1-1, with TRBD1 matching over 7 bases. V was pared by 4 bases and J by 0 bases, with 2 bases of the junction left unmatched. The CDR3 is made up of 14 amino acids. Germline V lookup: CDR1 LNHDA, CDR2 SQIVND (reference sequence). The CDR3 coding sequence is TGTGCCAGTAGTAGGGACAGTATGAACACTGAAGCTTTCTTT. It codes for CASSRDSMNTEAFF. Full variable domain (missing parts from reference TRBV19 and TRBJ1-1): DGGITQSPKYLFRKEGQNVTLSCEQNLNHDAMYWYRQDPGQGLRLIYYSQIVNDFQKGDIAEGYSVSREKKESFPLTVTSAQKNPTAFYLCASSRDSMNTEAFFGQGTRLTVV.

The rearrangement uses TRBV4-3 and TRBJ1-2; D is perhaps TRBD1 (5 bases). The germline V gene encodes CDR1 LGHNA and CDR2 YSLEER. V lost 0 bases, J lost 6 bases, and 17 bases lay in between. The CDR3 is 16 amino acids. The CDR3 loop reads CASSQEPQGSRNGYTF. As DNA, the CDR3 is TGCGCCAGCAGCCAAGAACCCCAGGGATCACGAAATGGCTACACCTTC.

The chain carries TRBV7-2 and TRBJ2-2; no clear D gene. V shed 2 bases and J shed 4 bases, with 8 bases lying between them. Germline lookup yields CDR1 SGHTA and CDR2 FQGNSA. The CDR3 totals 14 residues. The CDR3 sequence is CASSLFSSTGELFF. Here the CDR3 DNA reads TGTGCCAGCAGCTTATTTTCCTCCACCGGGGAGCTGTTTTTT.

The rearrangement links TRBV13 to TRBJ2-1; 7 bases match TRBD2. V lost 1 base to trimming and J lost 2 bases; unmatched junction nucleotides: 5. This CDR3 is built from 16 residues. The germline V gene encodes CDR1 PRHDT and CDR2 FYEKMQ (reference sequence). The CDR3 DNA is TGTGCCAGCAGCTTAGATCCGGGAGGCCCCTACAATGAGCAGTTCTTC. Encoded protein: CASSLDPGGPYNEQFF.

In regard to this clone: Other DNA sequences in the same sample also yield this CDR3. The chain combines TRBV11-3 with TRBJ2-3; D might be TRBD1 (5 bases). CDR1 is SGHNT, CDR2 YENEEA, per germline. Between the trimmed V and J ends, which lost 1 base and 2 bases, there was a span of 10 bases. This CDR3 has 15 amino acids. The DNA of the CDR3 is TGTGCCAGCAGCTTAGGGGGCGGATCCACAGATACGCAGTATTTT. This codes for CASSLGGGSTDTQYF.

CDR3 protein: CASSSHTGVAEAFF. For the CDR3, the DNA is TGTGCCAGCAGCTCTCACACAGGGGTCGCTGAAGCTTTCTTT. This sequence joins TRBV9 and TRBJ1-1, with TRBD1 matching over 7 bases. This CDR3 comprises 14 residues. Trimming cost V 4 bases and J 6 bases; bases outside gene matches: 9. CDR1 and CDR2 (germline): SGDLS, YYNGEE.

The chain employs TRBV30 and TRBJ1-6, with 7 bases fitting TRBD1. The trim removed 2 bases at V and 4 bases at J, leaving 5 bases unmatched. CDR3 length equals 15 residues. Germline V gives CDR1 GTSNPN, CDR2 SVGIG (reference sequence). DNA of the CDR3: TGTGCCTGGAGTAGTGAGGGGGCTTATAATTCACCCCTCCACTTT. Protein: CAWSSEGAYNSPLHF.

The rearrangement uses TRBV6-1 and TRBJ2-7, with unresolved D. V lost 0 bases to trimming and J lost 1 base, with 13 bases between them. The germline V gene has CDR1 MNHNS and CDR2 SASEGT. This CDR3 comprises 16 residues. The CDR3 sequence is CASSEAEASRSYEQYF. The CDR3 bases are TGTGCCAGCAGTGAAGCGGAAGCCAGCCGATCCTACGAGCAGTACTTC.

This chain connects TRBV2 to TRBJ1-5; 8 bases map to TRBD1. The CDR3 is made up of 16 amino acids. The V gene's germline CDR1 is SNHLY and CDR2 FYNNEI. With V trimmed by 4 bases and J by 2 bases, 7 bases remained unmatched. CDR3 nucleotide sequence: TGTGCCAGCAGTGCGGGAGACAGGGGTGGCAATCAGCCCCAGCATTTT. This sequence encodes CASSAGDRGGNQPQHF.

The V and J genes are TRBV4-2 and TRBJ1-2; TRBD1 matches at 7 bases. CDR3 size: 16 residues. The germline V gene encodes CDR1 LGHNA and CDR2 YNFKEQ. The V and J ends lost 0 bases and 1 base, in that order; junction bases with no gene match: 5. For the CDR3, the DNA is TGTGCCAGCAGCCAAGAATTCCGGGACAGTAACTATGGCTACACCTTC. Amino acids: CASSQEFRDSNYGYTF.

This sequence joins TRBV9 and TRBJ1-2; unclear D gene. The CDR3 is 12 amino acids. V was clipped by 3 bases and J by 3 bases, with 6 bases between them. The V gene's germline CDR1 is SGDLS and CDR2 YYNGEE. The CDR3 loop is CASSALDYGYTF. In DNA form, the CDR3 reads TGTGCCAGCAGCGCGTTAGACTATGGCTACACCTTC.

The CDR3 here is CAWGGMGGFSTEAFF. For the CDR3, the DNA is TGTGCCTGGGGTGGAATGGGTGGGTTCTCCACTGAAGCTTTCTTT. The V call is TRBV30, the J call TRBJ1-1; D call uncertain. The germline V and J ends were trimmed by 5 bases and 4 bases, with 20 bases remaining between them. The CDR3 consists of 15 residues. The germline CDR1 and CDR2 sequences are GTSNPN and SVGIG (reference sequence).

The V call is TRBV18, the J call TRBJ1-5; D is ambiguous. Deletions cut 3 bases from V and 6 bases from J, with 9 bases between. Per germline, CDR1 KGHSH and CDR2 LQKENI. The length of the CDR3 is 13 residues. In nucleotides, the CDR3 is TGTGCCAGCTCACCTGACGGCGTTCAGCCCCAGCATTTT. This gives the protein CASSPDGVQPQHF.

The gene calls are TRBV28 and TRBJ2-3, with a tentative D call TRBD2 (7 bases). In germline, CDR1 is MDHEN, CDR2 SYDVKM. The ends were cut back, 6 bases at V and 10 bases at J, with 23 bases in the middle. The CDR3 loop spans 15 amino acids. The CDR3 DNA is TGTGCCAGCAGCCTCCCGGGGGCTAGACTAGCTTCGCAGTATTTT. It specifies CASSLPGARLASQYF.

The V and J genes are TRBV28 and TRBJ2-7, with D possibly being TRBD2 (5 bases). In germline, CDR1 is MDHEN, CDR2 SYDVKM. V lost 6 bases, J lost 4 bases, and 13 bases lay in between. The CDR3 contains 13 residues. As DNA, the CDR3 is TGTGCCAGCAGCTTGGACTCCGCTTACGAGCAGTACTTC. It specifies CASSLDSAYEQYF.

The CDR3 bases are TGTGCCAGTAGTGGGACAAGGAACACTGAAGCTTTCTTT. Protein sequence: CASSGTRNTEAFF. J is TRBJ1-1 and V is TRBV19, with D maybe TRBD1 (6 bases). Germline CDR1 reads LNHDA; CDR2 reads SQIVND (reference sequence). The CDR3 is 13 residues long. V was pared by 5 bases and J by 1 base, with 8 bases between.

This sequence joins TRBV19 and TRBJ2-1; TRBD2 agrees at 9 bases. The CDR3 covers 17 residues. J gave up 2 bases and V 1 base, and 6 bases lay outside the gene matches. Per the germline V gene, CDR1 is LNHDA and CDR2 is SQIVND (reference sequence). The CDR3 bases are TGTGCCAGTAGTATAGTTTGGCTAGCGGGGACCTACAATGAGCAGTTCTTC. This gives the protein CASSIVWLAGTYNEQFF.

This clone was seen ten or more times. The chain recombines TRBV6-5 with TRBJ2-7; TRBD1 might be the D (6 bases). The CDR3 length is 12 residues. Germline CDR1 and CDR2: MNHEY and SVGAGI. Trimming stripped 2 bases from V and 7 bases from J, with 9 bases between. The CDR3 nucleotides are TGTGCCAGCAGTTACGGTGACAGGGAGCAGTACTTC. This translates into CASSYGDREQYF.

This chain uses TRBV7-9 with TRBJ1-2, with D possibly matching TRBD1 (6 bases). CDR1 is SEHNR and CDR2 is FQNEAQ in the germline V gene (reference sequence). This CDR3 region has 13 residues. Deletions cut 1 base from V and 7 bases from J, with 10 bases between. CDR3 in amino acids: CASSLVGAPGYTF. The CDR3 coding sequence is TGTGCCAGCAGCTTAGTGGGGGCGCCTGGCTACACCTTC.

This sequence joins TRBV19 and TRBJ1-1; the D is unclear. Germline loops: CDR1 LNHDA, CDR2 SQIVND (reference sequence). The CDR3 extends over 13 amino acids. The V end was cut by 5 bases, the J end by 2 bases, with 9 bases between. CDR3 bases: TGTGCCAGTAGTCCGCGACCCAACACTGAAGCTTTCTTT. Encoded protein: CASSPRPNTEAFF. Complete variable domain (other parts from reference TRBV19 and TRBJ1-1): DGGITQSPKYLFRKEGQNVTLSCEQNLNHDAMYWYRQDPGQGLRLIYYSQIVNDFQKGDIAEGYSVSREKKESFPLTVTSAQKNPTAFYLCASSPRPNTEAFFGQGTRLTVV.

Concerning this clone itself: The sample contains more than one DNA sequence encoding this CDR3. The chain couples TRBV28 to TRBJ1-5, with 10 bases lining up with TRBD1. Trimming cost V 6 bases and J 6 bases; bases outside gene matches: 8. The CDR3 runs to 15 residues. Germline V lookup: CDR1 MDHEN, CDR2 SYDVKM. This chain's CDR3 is CASSLGQGFRQPQHF. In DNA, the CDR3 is TGTGCCAGCAGCCTGGGACAGGGGTTTCGTCAGCCCCAGCATTTT.

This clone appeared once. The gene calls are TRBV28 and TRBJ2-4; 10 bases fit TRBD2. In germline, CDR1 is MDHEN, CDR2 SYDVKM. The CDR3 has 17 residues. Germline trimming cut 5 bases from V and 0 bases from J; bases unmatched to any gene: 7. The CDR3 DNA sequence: TGTGCCAGCAGTATCCCCGGACTAGCGGTAGCCAAAAACATTCAGTACTTC. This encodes CASSIPGLAVAKNIQYF.

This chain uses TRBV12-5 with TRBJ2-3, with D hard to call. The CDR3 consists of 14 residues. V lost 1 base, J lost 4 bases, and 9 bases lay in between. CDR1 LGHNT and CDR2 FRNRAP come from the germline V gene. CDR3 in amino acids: CASGLGTAADTQYF. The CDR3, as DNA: TGTGCTAGTGGTTTGGGGACGGCGGCAGATACGCAGTATTTT. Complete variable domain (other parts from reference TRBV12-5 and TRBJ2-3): DARVTQTPRHKVTEMGQEVTMRCQPILGHNTVFWYRQTMMQGLELLAYFRNRAPLDDSGMPKDRFSAEMPDATLATLKIQPSEPRDSAVYFCASGLGTAADTQYFGPGTRLTVL.

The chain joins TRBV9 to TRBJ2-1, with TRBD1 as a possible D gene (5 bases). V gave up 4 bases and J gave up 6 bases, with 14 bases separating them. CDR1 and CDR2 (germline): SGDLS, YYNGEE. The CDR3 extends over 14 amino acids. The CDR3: CASSPRLTVNEQFF. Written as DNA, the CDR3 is TGTGCCAGCAGCCCCCGGTTGACAGTCAATGAGCAGTTCTTC.